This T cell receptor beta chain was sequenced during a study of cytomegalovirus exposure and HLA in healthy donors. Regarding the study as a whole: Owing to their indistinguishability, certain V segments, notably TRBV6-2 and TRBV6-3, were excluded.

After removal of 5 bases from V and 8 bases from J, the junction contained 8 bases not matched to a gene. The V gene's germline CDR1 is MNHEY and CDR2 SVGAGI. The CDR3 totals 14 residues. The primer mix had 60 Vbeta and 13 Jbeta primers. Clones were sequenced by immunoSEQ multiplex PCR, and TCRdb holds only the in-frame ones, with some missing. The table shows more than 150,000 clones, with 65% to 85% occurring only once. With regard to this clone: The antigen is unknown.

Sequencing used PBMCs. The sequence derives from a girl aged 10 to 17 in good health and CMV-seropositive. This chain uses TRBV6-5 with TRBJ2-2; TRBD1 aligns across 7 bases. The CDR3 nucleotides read TGTGCCAGCAGTCCCGGGACAGCCGTGGGGGAGCTGTTTTTT. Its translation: CASSPGTAVGELFF.